Listed below are T cell receptor beta chains from one sample, sequenced in a study of shared clonotypes between healthy human individuals. Profiled with immunoSEQ multiplex PCR; TCRdb holds only in-frame clones, not every one. Here the sample spans hundreds of thousands of clones, approximately 95% being singletons. Sequencing was done on a sample of naive CD8+ T cells sorted from blood. The receptors originated from a woman between 25 and 40 years old in good health. Each CDR3 is given with its conserved first and last residue. The D gene is left open where the match is weak. A clone size is listed for some rows: how often the clone was seen (once, few, many), or a class if it is expanded.

clone size: .; J gene: TRBJ2-3; D gene: .; V gene: TRBV7-9; CDR3 protein: CASSPQGGMTDTQYF; CDR3 DNA: TGTGCCAGCAGCCCTCAGGGGGGTATGACAGATACGCAGTATTTT
clone size: .; J gene: TRBJ2-5; D gene: .; V gene: TRBV4-2; CDR3 protein: CASTLKRVTRETQYF; CDR3 DNA: TGTGCCAGCACTCTAAAGAGGGTGACTAGAGAGACCCAGTACTTC
clone size: .; J gene: TRBJ1-2; D gene: .; V gene: TRBV28; CDR3 protein: CASSFYPGTGYNF; CDR3 DNA: TGTGCCAGCAGTTTCTATCCGGGAACTGGCTACAACTTC
clone size: once; J gene: TRBJ1-3; D gene: .; V gene: TRBV19; CDR3 protein: CASSIRGSGNTIYF; CDR3 DNA: TGTGCCAGTAGTATCAGGGGCTCTGGAAACACCATATATTTT
clone size: .; J gene: TRBJ2-3; D gene: TRBD2; V gene: TRBV9; CDR3 protein: CASSVGSSGYTDTQYF; CDR3 DNA: TGTGCCAGCAGCGTAGGGTCTAGCGGATACACAGATACGCAGTATTTT
clone size: once; J gene: TRBJ2-5; D gene: .; V gene: TRBV7-9; CDR3 protein: CASTDATGETQYF; CDR3 DNA: TGTGCCAGTACTGACGCCACGGGGGAGACCCAGTACTTC
clone size: .; J gene: TRBJ2-5; D gene: TRBD2; V gene: TRBV10-1; CDR3 protein: CASSPGLAGGETQYF; CDR3 DNA: TGCGCCAGCAGCCCGGGACTAGCGGGAGGAGAGACCCAGTACTTC
clone size: .; J gene: TRBJ2-7; D gene: TRBD2; V gene: TRBV27; CDR3 protein: CASSLVLAGGGGYEQYF; CDR3 DNA: TGTGCCAGCAGTTTGGTACTAGCGGGCGGAGGGGGCTACGAGCAGTACTTC
clone size: .; J gene: TRBJ1-2; D gene: TRBD1; V gene: TRBV7-8; CDR3 protein: CASLTFRLTGGFIPRSSYGYTF; CDR3 DNA: TGTGCCAGCCTCACTTTCCGGCTGACAGGGGGCTTTATACCTCGGAGCTCCTATGGCTACACCTTC
clone size: .; J gene: TRBJ2-2; D gene: .; V gene: TRBV19; CDR3 protein: CASSIRNSANTGELFF; CDR3 DNA: TGTGCCAGTAGTATTAGGAACAGCGCGAACACCGGGGAGCTGTTTTTT
clone size: .; J gene: TRBJ2-7; D gene: TRBD1; V gene: TRBV10-3; CDR3 protein: CAISETGTGKEQYF; CDR3 DNA: TGTGCCATCAGTGAGACCGGGACAGGGAAAGAGCAGTACTTC
clone size: .; J gene: TRBJ2-1; D gene: .; V gene: TRBV7-9; CDR3 protein: CASSLAWEQFF; CDR3 DNA: TGTGCCAGCAGCTTAGCATGGGAGCAGTTCTTC
clone size: once; J gene: TRBJ1-4; D gene: .; V gene: TRBV7-9; CDR3 protein: CASSFSPYLETNEKLFF; CDR3 DNA: TGTGCCAGCAGCTTTTCTCCTTACCTGGAAACTAATGAAAAACTGTTTTTT
clone size: .; J gene: TRBJ1-1; D gene: .; V gene: TRBV2; CDR3 protein: CASPGQYTEAFF; CDR3 DNA: TGTGCCAGCCCCGGACAGTACACTGAAGCTTTCTTT
clone size: .; J gene: TRBJ2-5; D gene: .; V gene: TRBV28; CDR3 protein: CASSHPRDRRQETQYF; CDR3 DNA: TGTGCCAGCAGTCACCCCCGGGACCGACGCCAAGAGACCCAGTACTTC
clone size: .; J gene: TRBJ1-2; D gene: .; V gene: TRBV27; CDR3 protein: CASSTATYHPGGYTF; CDR3 DNA: TGTGCCAGCAGTACCGCGACGTACCACCCCGGTGGCTACACCTTC
clone size: .; J gene: TRBJ1-5; D gene: .; V gene: TRBV28; CDR3 protein: CASSLEGQSNQPQHF; CDR3 DNA: TGTGCCAGCAGTTTAGAGGGTCAGAGCAATCAGCCCCAGCATTTT
clone size: once; J gene: TRBJ2-5; D gene: TRBD1; V gene: TRBV7-9; CDR3 protein: CASSTPGQEVRQETQYF; CDR3 DNA: TGTGCCAGCAGCACTCCGGGACAGGAGGTTCGGCAAGAGACCCAGTACTTC
clone size: .; J gene: TRBJ2-7; D gene: .; V gene: TRBV27; CDR3 protein: CASSFQQDVALYEQYF; CDR3 DNA: TGTGCCAGCAGTTTTCAACAGGACGTAGCGCTCTACGAGCAGTACTTC
clone size: once; J gene: TRBJ2-2; D gene: .; V gene: TRBV28; CDR3 protein: CASSSDIGPSGTGELFF; CDR3 DNA: TGTGCCAGCAGTTCCGACATTGGGCCATCTGGGACCGGGGAGCTGTTTTTT
clone size: few; J gene: TRBJ1-4; D gene: .; V gene: TRBV4-2; CDR3 protein: CASSPRFF; CDR3 DNA: TGTGCCAGCAGCCCAAGGTTTTTT
clone size: once; J gene: TRBJ2-3; D gene: .; V gene: TRBV25-1; CDR3 protein: CASSELASGTDTQYF; CDR3 DNA: TGTGCCAGCAGTGAATTGGCTAGCGGCACAGATACGCAGTATTTT
clone size: .; J gene: TRBJ2-7; D gene: .; V gene: TRBV9; CDR3 protein: CASSDPLGPSYEQYF; CDR3 DNA: TGTGCCAGCAGCGACCCCCTCGGACCCTCCTACGAGCAGTACTTC
clone size: .; J gene: TRBJ2-5; D gene: .; V gene: TRBV5-6; CDR3 protein: CASSTLPGPTKETQYF; CDR3 DNA: TGTGCCAGCAGCACCCTGCCGGGACCGACAAAAGAGACCCAGTACTTC
clone size: .; J gene: TRBJ1-1; D gene: .; V gene: TRBV28; CDR3 protein: CASSPGFGPNTEAFF; CDR3 DNA: TGTGCCAGCAGTCCCGGTTTTGGGCCTAACACTGAAGCTTTCTTT
clone size: .; J gene: TRBJ2-7; D gene: TRBD2; V gene: TRBV11-2; CDR3 protein: CASSRGTSGTYEQYF; CDR3 DNA: TGTGCCAGCAGCAGAGGGACTAGCGGGACCTACGAGCAGTACTTC
clone size: .; J gene: TRBJ2-6; D gene: .; V gene: TRBV27; CDR3 protein: CASSLLSQVGGANVLTF; CDR3 DNA: TGTGCCAGCAGTCTCCTCAGCCAGGTAGGAGGGGCCAACGTCCTGACTTTC
clone size: once; J gene: TRBJ2-3; D gene: TRBD2; V gene: TRBV11-2; CDR3 protein: CASSLYGRDTDTQYF; CDR3 DNA: TGTGCCAGCAGCCTATACGGGAGGGACACAGATACGCAGTATTTT
clone size: .; J gene: TRBJ2-7; D gene: .; V gene: TRBV28; CDR3 protein: CASSLGGIYEQYF; CDR3 DNA: TGTGCCAGCAGTTTAGGGGGAATCTACGAGCAGTACTTC
clone size: .; J gene: TRBJ1-5; D gene: TRBD1; V gene: TRBV28; CDR3 protein: CASSYTGEEHQPQHF; CDR3 DNA: TGTGCCAGCAGTTATACAGGGGAGGAACATCAGCCCCAGCATTTT
clone size: once; J gene: TRBJ1-5; D gene: .; V gene: TRBV7-9; CDR3 protein: CAGGDNQPQHF; CDR3 DNA: TGTGCCGGGGGGGACAATCAGCCCCAGCATTTT
clone size: once; J gene: TRBJ1-1; D gene: .; V gene: TRBV30; CDR3 protein: CAWSQGTVNTEAFF; CDR3 DNA: TGTGCCTGGAGTCAAGGGACGGTGAACACTGAAGCTTTCTTT
clone size: .; J gene: TRBJ2-7; D gene: .; V gene: TRBV27; CDR3 protein: CASSLLYGGYEQYF; CDR3 DNA: TGTGCCAGCAGTTTATTGTATGGGGGCTACGAGCAGTACTTC
clone size: .; J gene: TRBJ2-1; D gene: .; V gene: TRBV27; CDR3 protein: CASSLNWGIYQLNEQFF; CDR3 DNA: TGTGCCAGCAGTTTGAATTGGGGCATCTACCAACTAAATGAGCAGTTCTTC
clone size: .; J gene: TRBJ2-1; D gene: .; V gene: TRBV2; CDR3 protein: CASSESTRGYNEQFF; CDR3 DNA: TGTGCCAGCAGTGAATCTACTAGAGGGTACAATGAGCAGTTCTTC
clone size: .; J gene: TRBJ2-7; D gene: .; V gene: TRBV5-6; CDR3 protein: CASRLMGEAYEQYF; CDR3 DNA: TGTGCCAGCAGATTGATGGGGGAGGCCTACGAGCAGTACTTC
clone size: .; J gene: TRBJ1-1; D gene: TRBD1; V gene: TRBV7-2; CDR3 protein: CASSFDRANTEAFF; CDR3 DNA: TGTGCCAGCAGCTTCGACAGGGCTAACACTGAAGCTTTCTTT
clone size: once; J gene: TRBJ2-3; D gene: TRBD2; V gene: TRBV4-1; CDR3 protein: CASSHPGTSLVNTQYF; CDR3 DNA: TGCGCCAGCAGCCATCCCGGGACTAGTCTGGTAAATACGCAGTATTTT
clone size: once; J gene: TRBJ2-7; D gene: .; V gene: TRBV7-8; CDR3 protein: CASSLAASSSYEQYF; CDR3 DNA: TGTGCCAGCAGCTTAGCGGCATCCAGCTCCTACGAGCAGTACTTC
clone size: .; J gene: TRBJ2-7; D gene: TRBD1; V gene: TRBV5-1; CDR3 protein: CASSIGTGGYEQYF; CDR3 DNA: TGCGCCAGCAGCATCGGGACAGGGGGCTACGAGCAGTACTTC
clone size: .; J gene: TRBJ2-3; D gene: TRBD2; V gene: TRBV10-3; CDR3 protein: CAIGEAGVVDTQYF; CDR3 DNA: TGTGCCATCGGGGAAGCGGGAGTGGTAGATACGCAGTATTTT
clone size: .; J gene: TRBJ2-5; D gene: .; V gene: TRBV2; CDR3 protein: CASRPTTGSQETQYF; CDR3 DNA: TGTGCCAGCAGGCCAACCACAGGTTCCCAAGAGACCCAGTACTTC
clone size: .; J gene: TRBJ1-6; D gene: TRBD1; V gene: TRBV28; CDR3 protein: CASSLETGANSPLHF; CDR3 DNA: TGTGCCAGCAGTTTGGAGACAGGGGCTAATTCACCCCTCCACTTT
clone size: .; J gene: TRBJ2-3; D gene: TRBD2; V gene: TRBV28; CDR3 protein: CASSSKLERELDTQYF; CDR3 DNA: TGTGCCAGCAGTTCAAAGTTGGAGCGGGAGTTGGATACGCAGTATTTT
clone size: .; J gene: TRBJ1-1; D gene: TRBD1; V gene: TRBV18; CDR3 protein: CASSEVGGGVPPLSNTEAFF; CDR3 DNA: TGTGCCAGCTCTGAGGTCGGAGGGGGCGTCCCACCCCTTTCGAACACTGAAGCTTTCTTT
clone size: .; J gene: TRBJ2-7; D gene: TRBD1; V gene: TRBV4-1; CDR3 protein: CASSQRDRGPYEQYF; CDR3 DNA: TGCGCCAGCAGCCAACGAGACAGGGGGCCCTACGAGCAGTACTTC
clone size: .; J gene: TRBJ2-7; D gene: TRBD1; V gene: TRBV11-2; CDR3 protein: CASSPGGLGEQYF; CDR3 DNA: TGTGCCAGCAGCCCAGGGGGCTTGGGCGAGCAGTACTTC
clone size: .; J gene: TRBJ2-7; D gene: .; V gene: TRBV11-2; CDR3 protein: CASSSLAEQYF; CDR3 DNA: TGTGCCAGCAGCTCCCTGGCCGAGCAGTACTTC
clone size: .; J gene: TRBJ1-1; D gene: .; V gene: TRBV5-4; CDR3 protein: CASSGRGGGTEAFF; CDR3 DNA: TGTGCCAGCAGCGGACGCGGGGGGGGAACTGAAGCTTTCTTT
clone size: .; J gene: TRBJ1-6; D gene: .; V gene: TRBV6-6; CDR3 protein: CASSKLGSSYNSPLHF; CDR3 DNA: TGTGCCAGCAGCAAACTGGGTAGCTCCTATAATTCACCCCTCCACTTT
clone size: few; J gene: TRBJ2-7; D gene: TRBD1; V gene: TRBV5-4; CDR3 protein: CASSPGTGIHEQYF; CDR3 DNA: TGTGCCAGCAGCCCCGGGACAGGGATCCACGAGCAGTACTTC
clone size: .; J gene: TRBJ2-1; D gene: .; V gene: TRBV7-9; CDR3 protein: CASSDGGIYNEQFF; CDR3 DNA: TGTGCCAGCAGCGACGGAGGGATCTACAATGAGCAGTTCTTC
clone size: .; J gene: TRBJ2-1; D gene: TRBD2; V gene: TRBV6-1; CDR3 protein: CANRLAGVGEQFF; CDR3 DNA: TGTGCCAACCGACTAGCGGGAGTCGGTGAGCAGTTCTTC
clone size: once; J gene: TRBJ2-5; D gene: TRBD2; V gene: TRBV27; CDR3 protein: CASRPRGLAASETQYF; CDR3 DNA: TGTGCCAGCAGGCCACGGGGACTAGCGGCAAGCGAGACCCAGTACTTC
clone size: .; J gene: TRBJ2-7; D gene: .; V gene: TRBV14; CDR3 protein: CASSQDDFSTYEQYF; CDR3 DNA: TGTGCCAGCAGCCAAGATGACTTCTCCACCTACGAGCAGTACTTC
clone size: once; J gene: TRBJ2-5; D gene: .; V gene: TRBV5-6; CDR3 protein: CASSLGSTISQETQYF; CDR3 DNA: TGTGCCAGCAGCTTAGGCTCCACAATAAGTCAAGAGACCCAGTACTTC
clone size: .; J gene: TRBJ2-7; D gene: .; V gene: TRBV27; CDR3 protein: CASSLQEGRYEQYF; CDR3 DNA: TGTGCCAGCAGTTTACAAGAGGGCCGTTACGAGCAGTACTTC